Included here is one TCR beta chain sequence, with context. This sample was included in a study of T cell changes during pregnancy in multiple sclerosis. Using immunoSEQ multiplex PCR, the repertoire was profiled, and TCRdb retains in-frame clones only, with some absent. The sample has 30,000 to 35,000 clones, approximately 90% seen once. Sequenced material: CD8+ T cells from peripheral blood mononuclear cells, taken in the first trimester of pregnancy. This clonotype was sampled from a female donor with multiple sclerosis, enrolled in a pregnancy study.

The CDR3 loop reads CASSSSGGGQPQHF. CDR3 sequence (DNA): TGCGCCAGCAGCTCCTCGGGGGGAGGTCAGCCCCAGCATTTT. The V call is TRBV5-1, the J call TRBJ1-5; D perhaps matches TRBD1 (5 bases). Germline V CDR1 and CDR2: SGHRS, YFSETQ. V lost 3 bases and J 6 bases, leaving 13 bases between the germline ends. The CDR3 has 14 amino acids.